This T cell receptor (beta chain) came from a study of blood T cell repertoires in COVID-19. Study-wide background: The origin of the acute and convalescent COVID-19 samples was the United States, Italy and Spain. Nucleic acid was either cDNA or gDNA, and it came from T cells, B-cell-depleted T cells, or PBMCs.

Authors' methods: For nucleated cells, counts were estimated from reference gene primer amplification. Assay: immunoSEQ multiplex PCR; the TCRdb copy retains only in-frame clones and omits some. The DNA was the basis for D and trimming; V, J and clone size are from that table. The profile shows roughly 110,000 clones, over 65% of them singletons. This clone was detected only a few times. The sample consisted of peripheral blood. The receptor's source is a woman in her thirties or forties with acute or convalescent COVID-19.

CDR3 region: CASTRTGADTEAFF. The CDR3 bases are TGTGCCAGCACCCGGACAGGGGCGGACACTGAAGCTTTCTTT. The J gene is TRBJ1-1, the V gene TRBV9; 9 nucleotides agree with TRBD1. V lost 6 bases and J lost 3; bases outside the gene matches: 6. CDR1 is SGDLS, CDR2 YYNGEE, per germline. The CDR3 is made up of 14 amino acids.